A single sample gave rise to the 16 T cell receptor beta chains below, sequenced in a study of T-cell reconstitution after alpha-beta-depleted transplantation in children. Unique molecular identifiers featured in how the TCRbeta library was prepared. TCRdb fed the PCR reads into MiXCR, producing one record per CDR3 protein. The sample comprises 300,000 to 400,000 distinct CDR3 sequences, roughly 16% of which are singletons, and roughly 40% rests with the top ten. Sample: PBMCs, mostly from graft donor cells, taken 360 days after TCRalphabeta/CD19-depleted stem cell transplant. These receptors came from a male patient under 10 years old who had a stem cell transplant for acute lymphoblastic leukemia, so the T cells may come from the graft donor.

There are a few counts of this clonotype. The chain recombines TRBV29-1 with TRBJ1-2, with 7 bases matching TRBD1. This CDR3 contains 12 residues. Germline loops: CDR1 SQVTM, CDR2 ANQGSEA. CDR3 residues: CSYQQGSSGYTF. The CDR3 DNA reads as TGCAGTTATCAACAGGGGTCAAGCGGCTACACCTTC. The full variable domain, rest sourced from reference TRBV29-1 and TRBJ1-2, is SAVISQKPSRDICQRGTSLTIQCQVDSQVTMMFWYRQQPGQSLTLIATANQGSEATYESGFVIDKFPISRPNLTFSTLTVSNMSPEDSSIYLCSYQQGSSGYTFGSGTRLTVV.

The chain is built from TRBV5-1 and TRBJ1-2; TRBD1 is a possible D gene (5 bases). This CDR3 contains 15 residues. The germline CDR1 and CDR2 sequences are SGHRS and YFSETQ. V was trimmed by 0 bases and J by 4 bases, leaving 13 bases between them. The CDR3 nucleotides are TGCGCCAGCAGCTTGGAGAGGGGAAGTGGCTATGGCTACACCTTC. Translation gives CASSLERGSGYGYTF.

There are many counts of this clonotype. V gene TRBV24-1 combines with J gene TRBJ2-2; D is perhaps TRBD2 (6 bases). The germline gives CDR1 KGHDR, CDR2 SFDVKD. There are 12 residues in the CDR3. V shed 9 bases and J shed 4 bases, with 8 bases lying between them. In nucleotides, the CDR3 is TGTGCCACCGGGGGACTCACCGGGGAGCTGTTTTTT. Translated: CATGGLTGELFF.

This clonotype showed up just a few times. The genes are TRBV28 and TRBJ2-7, with TRBD1 identical over 9 bases. V was pared by 1 base and J by 2 bases, with 12 bases of the junction left unmatched. The CDR3 runs 18 residues. Germline V gives CDR1 MDHEN, CDR2 SYDVKM. CDR3 residues: CASSLYRTGAYTTYEQYF. The CDR3 DNA follows: TGTGCCAGCAGTTTATACCGGACAGGGGCCTATACTACCTACGAGCAGTACTTC.

The chain combines TRBV4-1 with TRBJ2-7; D unclear. V was cut by 1 base and J by 3 bases, with 13 bases left in between. CDR1 is MGHRA and CDR2 is YSYEKL in the germline V gene. This CDR3 contains 15 residues. The CDR3 spells CASSQGLSSDYEQYF. Here the CDR3 DNA reads TGCGCCAGCAGCCAAGGGCTCTCCTCAGACTACGAGCAGTACTTC.

This clonotype was counted many times. The CDR3 reads CAISEGVLQFF. The CDR3 nucleotides are TGTGCCATCAGTGAAGGGGTGCTGCAGTTCTTC. This chain uses TRBV10-3 with TRBJ2-1; D might be TRBD1 (5 bases). V was cut by 3 bases and J by 12 bases, with 9 bases left in between. CDR3 length equals 11 residues. The germline V gene has CDR1 ENHRY and CDR2 SYGVKD.

This clonotype was counted a few times. This chain uses TRBV4-2 with TRBJ2-7; 8 nucleotides match TRBD2. The J segment lost 3 bases and the V segment lost 4 bases, leaving 14 bases of the junction unmatched. Germline-derived CDR1 and CDR2 are LGHNA and YNFKEQ. This CDR3 is built from 17 residues. CDR3 region: CASSPGLVLRTLYEQYF. CDR3 bases: TGTGCCAGCAGCCCGGGACTAGTTTTGAGAACTCTCTACGAGCAGTACTTC.

The chain carries TRBV25-1 and TRBJ1-5, with D perhaps matching TRBD1 (5 bases). The germline V gene has CDR1 MGHDK and CDR2 SYGVNS. The CDR3 contains 17 residues. Trimming left V 7 bases short and J 2 bases short, with 21 bases between. CDR3 sequence (DNA): TGTGCCAGCAACACCGGGGCCAGGCCTTGGGGCAATCAGCCCCAGCATTTT. It encodes CASNTGARPWGNQPQHF.

This clonotype was observed at least ten times. The chain has TRBV9 and TRBJ2-7; perhaps TRBD2 as D (6 bases). The CDR3 contains 13 residues. The germline CDR1 and CDR2 sequences are SGDLS and YYNGEE. V was pared by 0 bases and J by 7 bases, with 11 bases between. Here the CDR3 DNA reads TGTGCCAGCAGCGTAGCGTCCCGGGGGGAGCAGTACTTC. The encoded protein is CASSVASRGEQYF.

This sequence joins TRBV12-3 or TRBV12-4 and TRBJ2-7, with TRBD1 as a possible D gene (5 bases). Trimming pared 7 bases from V and 1 base from J, leaving 14 bases between. This CDR3 has 14 amino acids. The CDR3: CASTEEQASYEQYF. The CDR3, as DNA: TGTGCCAGCACTGAGGAACAGGCGTCCTACGAGCAGTACTTC.

The table lists this clonotype with a few counts. The V and J genes are TRBV20-1 and TRBJ2-1; TRBD2 matches 11 bases. V gave up 3 bases and J gave up 3 bases; unmatched junction bases: 7. Germline CDR1 and CDR2: DFQATT and SNEGSKA (reference sequence). The CDR3 extends over 16 amino acids. The CDR3 DNA is TGCAGTGCTAGTGTTAGCGGGAGGGTTTTCTACAATGAGCAGTTCTTC. It encodes CSASVSGRVFYNEQFF.

A few counts support this clonotype. The chain is built from TRBV12-3 or TRBV12-4 and TRBJ1-5, with D unclear. The CDR3 spans 13 residues. Trimming removed 3 bases at V and 4 bases at J, with 7 bases between. In DNA form, the CDR3 reads TGTGCCAGCAGTTTGAAGATTAATCAGCCCCAGCATTTT. It specifies CASSLKINQPQHF.

This clonotype was seen a handful of times. The CDR3, as DNA: TGCAGTGCTAGACGGGGCTCTAACACCGGGGAGCTGTTTTTT. Translation: CSARRGSNTGELFF. This rearrangement joins TRBV20-1 to TRBJ2-2; either TRBD1 or TRBD2 may supply D (5 bases each). V was pared by 2 bases and J by 2 bases, with 9 bases between. The CDR3 runs 14 residues. CDR1 is DFQATT, CDR2 SNEGSKA, per germline (reference sequence).

This clonotype has more than one count but fewer than ten. V gene TRBV6-2 or TRBV6-3 combines with J gene TRBJ1-5, with D maybe TRBD1 (5 bases). CDR1 is MNHEY and CDR2 is SVGEGT in the germline V gene. The V gene lost 6 bases and the J gene lost 0 bases, with 27 bases spanning the gap. This CDR3 is built from 20 residues. The CDR3 DNA reads as TGTGCCAGCAGCCTTCATGTTTGGACCTCAGGGCCGTATAGCAATCAGCCCCAGCATTTT. Amino acids: CASSLHVWTSGPYSNQPQHF.

This clonotype was recorded at least ten times. The J gene is TRBJ2-1, the V gene TRBV29-1, with a weak D call TRBD2 (7 bases). The CDR3 is 16 amino acids. The germline V gene encodes CDR1 SQVTM and CDR2 ANQGSEA. V lost 7 bases and J lost 0, with 19 bases in between. The CDR3 DNA is TGCAGCGCCCTGCCCCTAGCGGACAGCTCCTACAATGAGCAGTTCTTC. Amino acid sequence: CSALPLADSSYNEQFF.

Only one count was recorded for this clonotype. V gene TRBV30 combines with J gene TRBJ2-1; no clear D gene. The ends were cut back, 0 bases at V and 0 bases at J, with 6 bases in the middle. This CDR3 spans 14 amino acids. Per the germline V gene, CDR1 is GTSNPN and CDR2 is SVGIG (reference sequence). The chain's CDR3 is CAWSVGSSYNEQFF. DNA of the CDR3: TGTGCCTGGAGTGTGGGTAGCTCCTACAATGAGCAGTTCTTC.